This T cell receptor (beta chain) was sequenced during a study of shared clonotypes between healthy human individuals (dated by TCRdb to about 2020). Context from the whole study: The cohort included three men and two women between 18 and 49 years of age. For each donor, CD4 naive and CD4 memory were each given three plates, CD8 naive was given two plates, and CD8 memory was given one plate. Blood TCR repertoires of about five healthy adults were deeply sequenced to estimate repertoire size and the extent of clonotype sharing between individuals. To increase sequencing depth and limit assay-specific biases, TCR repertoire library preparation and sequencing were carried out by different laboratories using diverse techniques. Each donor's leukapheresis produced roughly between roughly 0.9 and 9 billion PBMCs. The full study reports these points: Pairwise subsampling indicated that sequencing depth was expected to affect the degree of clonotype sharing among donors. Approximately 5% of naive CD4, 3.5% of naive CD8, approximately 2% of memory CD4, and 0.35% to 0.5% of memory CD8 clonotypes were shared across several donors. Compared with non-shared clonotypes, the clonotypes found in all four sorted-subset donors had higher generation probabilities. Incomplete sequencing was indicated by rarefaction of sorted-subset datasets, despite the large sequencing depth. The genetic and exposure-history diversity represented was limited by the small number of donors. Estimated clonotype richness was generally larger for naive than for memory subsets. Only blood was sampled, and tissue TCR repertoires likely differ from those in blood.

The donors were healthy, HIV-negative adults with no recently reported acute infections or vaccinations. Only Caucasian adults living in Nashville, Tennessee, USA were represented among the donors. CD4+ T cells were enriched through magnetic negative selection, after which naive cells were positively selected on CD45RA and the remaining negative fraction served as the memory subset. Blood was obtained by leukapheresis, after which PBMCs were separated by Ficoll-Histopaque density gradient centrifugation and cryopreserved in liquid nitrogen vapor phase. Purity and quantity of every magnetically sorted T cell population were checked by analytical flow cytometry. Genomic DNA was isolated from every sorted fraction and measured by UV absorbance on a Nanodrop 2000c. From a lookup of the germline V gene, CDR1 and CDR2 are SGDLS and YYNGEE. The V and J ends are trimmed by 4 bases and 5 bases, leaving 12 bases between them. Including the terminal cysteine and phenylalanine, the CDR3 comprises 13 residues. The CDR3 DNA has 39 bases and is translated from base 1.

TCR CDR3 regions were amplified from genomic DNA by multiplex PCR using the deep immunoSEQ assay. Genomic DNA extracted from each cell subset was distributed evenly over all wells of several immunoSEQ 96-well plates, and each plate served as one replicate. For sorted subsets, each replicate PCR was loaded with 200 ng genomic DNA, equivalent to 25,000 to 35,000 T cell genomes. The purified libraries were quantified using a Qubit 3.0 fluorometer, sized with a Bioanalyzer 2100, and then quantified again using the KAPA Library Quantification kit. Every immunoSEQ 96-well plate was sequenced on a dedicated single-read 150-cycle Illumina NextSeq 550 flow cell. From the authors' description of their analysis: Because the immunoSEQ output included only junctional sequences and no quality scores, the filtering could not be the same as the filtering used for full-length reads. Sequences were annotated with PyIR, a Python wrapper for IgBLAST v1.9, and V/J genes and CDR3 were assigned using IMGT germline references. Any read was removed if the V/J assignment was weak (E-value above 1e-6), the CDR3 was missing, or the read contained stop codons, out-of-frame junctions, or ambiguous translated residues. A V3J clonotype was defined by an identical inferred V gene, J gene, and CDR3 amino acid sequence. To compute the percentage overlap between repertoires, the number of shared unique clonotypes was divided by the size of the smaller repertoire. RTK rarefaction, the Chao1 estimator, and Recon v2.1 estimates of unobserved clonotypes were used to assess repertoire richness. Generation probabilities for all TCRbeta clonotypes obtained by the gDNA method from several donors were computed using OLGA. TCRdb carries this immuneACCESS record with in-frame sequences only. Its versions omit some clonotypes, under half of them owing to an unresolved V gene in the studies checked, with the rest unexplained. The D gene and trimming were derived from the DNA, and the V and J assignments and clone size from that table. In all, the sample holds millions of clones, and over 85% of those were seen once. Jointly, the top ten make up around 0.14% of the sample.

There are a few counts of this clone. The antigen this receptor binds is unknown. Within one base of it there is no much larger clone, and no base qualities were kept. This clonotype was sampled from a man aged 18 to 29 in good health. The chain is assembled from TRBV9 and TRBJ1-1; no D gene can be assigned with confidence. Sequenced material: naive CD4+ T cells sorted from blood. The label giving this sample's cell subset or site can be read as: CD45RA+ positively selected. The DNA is TGTGCCAGCAGCTTTGTAGAATCTACTGAAGCTTTCTTT. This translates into CASSFVESTEAFF.